The 24 T cell receptor beta chains below all came from one sample that was sequenced in a study of shared clonotypes between healthy human individuals (dated by TCRdb to about 2020). The library was produced with the immunoSEQ multiplex PCR assay. TCRdb provides this immuneACCESS table in a form limited to in-frame rearrangements. Some clones are lacking; in checked studies, under half of them reflect an unresolved V gene, and why the rest are absent is not known. This sample lists about 1.1 million clones; approximately 80% were detected once. The top ten constitute roughly 0.83% of the sample. Sequenced: memory CD4+ T cells from PBMCs. This specimen's cell subset or site label, interpreted: CD45RA-negative fraction. These receptors all come from a young man in good health. Some clones in this sample may be carry-over from other donors' samples.

The chain recombines TRBV5-6 with TRBJ1-4, with TRBD1 identical over 12 bases. V lost 3 bases, J lost 8 bases, and 2 bases stayed unmatched. The length of the CDR3 is 14 residues. Germline lookup yields CDR1 SGHDT and CDR2 YYEEEE. CDR3 sequence: CASSWGTGGEKLFF. The CDR3 DNA reads TGTGCCAGCAGCTGGGGGACAGGGGGCGAAAAACTGTTTTTT.

The chain links TRBV28 to TRBJ1-2; maybe TRBD1 (5 bases). V was pared by 2 bases and J by 8 bases, with 15 bases between. The CDR3 length is 14 residues. Germline loops: CDR1 MDHEN, CDR2 SYDVKM. CDR3 nucleotides: TGTGCCAGCAGTTTACAGAGGGGTCTGCGAGGCTACACCTTC. Translating it yields CASSLQRGLRGYTF.

This rearrangement joins TRBV5-1 to TRBJ1-2; 9 nucleotides match TRBD1. Germline lookup yields CDR1 SGHRS and CDR2 YFSETQ. Trimming removed 4 bases from V and 7 bases from J; junction bases left unmatched: 11. The CDR3 covers 15 residues. The CDR3 region is CASSIRPGQGSGYTF. The DNA of the CDR3 is TGCGCCAGCAGCATCCGCCCGGGACAGGGTAGTGGCTACACCTTC.

The CDR3 DNA is TGTGCCAGCAGCTTGGGGCAGGGGGGCGAGCAGTACTTC. Protein sequence: CASSLGQGGEQYF. This chain uses TRBV5-4 with TRBJ2-7; weak D call: TRBD1 (7 bases). The V and J ends lost 0 bases and 6 bases respectively, with 10 bases between them. The CDR3 length is 13 residues. Germline lookup yields CDR1 SGHNT and CDR2 YYREEE (reference sequence).

V usage is TRBV9 and J usage is TRBJ1-2, with 8 bases aligning to TRBD1. Germline V gene data show CDR1 as SGDLS and CDR2 as YYNGEE. This CDR3 has 15 amino acids. Unmatched junction bases numbered 9, after V lost 3 bases and J lost 5 bases. The CDR3 DNA reads as TGTGCCAGCAGCGAGGGAGACAGGGGAGGGTATGGCTACACCTTC. Its protein is CASSEGDRGGYGYTF.

DNA for the CDR3: TGCAGCGGTGGCAGGTCAACCTACGAGCAGTACTTC. It specifies CSGGRSTYEQYF. The V call is TRBV29-1, the J call TRBJ2-7; D uncertain. V lost 7 bases and J lost 2, with 12 bases in between. The CDR3 loop spans 12 amino acids. The germline CDR1 and CDR2 sequences are SQVTM and ANQGSEA.

The V and J genes are TRBV5-1 and TRBJ2-5; TRBD1 aligns across 9 bases. This CDR3 is 18 amino acids long. The junction had 15 bases not matched to a gene; V was cut back by 1 base and J by 5 bases. The germline V gene encodes CDR1 SGHRS and CDR2 YFSETQ. CDR3 loop: CASSLTPRTGGGRETQYF. For the CDR3, the DNA is TGCGCCAGCAGCTTGACTCCCCGCACAGGGGGCGGTCGGGAGACCCAGTACTTC.

The V and J genes are TRBV9 and TRBJ1-4, with D perhaps TRBD1 (5 bases). Looked up from germline, CDR1 is SGDLS and CDR2 is YYNGEE. Trimming removed 4 bases from V and 3 bases from J, with 10 bases in between. The CDR3 sequence is 14 residues long. CDR3 amino acids: CASSLGPSNEKLFF. In DNA, the CDR3 is TGTGCCAGCAGCCTGGGACCGTCTAATGAAAAACTGTTTTTT.

The CDR3 nucleotides are TGTGCCAGCAGCTTAGCTTTTGGGACGGGGCTGTTTTTT. Its protein product is CASSLAFGTGLFF. V is TRBV7-9 and J is TRBJ2-2; perhaps D is TRBD1 or TRBD2 (5 bases each). V dropped 0 bases and J dropped 13 bases, with 12 bases sitting between them. The CDR3 loop spans 13 amino acids. Germline CDR1 SEHNR, CDR2 FQNEAQ (reference sequence).

The chain couples TRBV28 to TRBJ2-7; TRBD1 aligns across 8 bases. V lost 4 bases and J lost 3; bases outside the gene matches: 8. The CDR3 runs 15 residues. Per germline, CDR1 MDHEN and CDR2 SYDVKM. CDR3 bases: TGTGCCAGCAGTTCCTACTCAGGGGGCGGCTACGAGCAGTACTTC. It specifies CASSSYSGGGYEQYF.

Details on this clone: Other DNA sequences in this specimen translate into the identical CDR3. This chain uses TRBV27 with TRBJ1-5, with D uncertain. The V gene's germline CDR1 is MNHEY and CDR2 SMNVEV (reference sequence). CDR3 length: 12 residues. Trimming took off 5 bases at V and 4 bases at J, with 6 bases between the two ends. The chain's CDR3 is CASSPLNQPQHF. CDR3 nucleotides: TGTGCCAGCAGTCCCTTGAATCAGCCCCAGCATTTT.

The chain combines TRBV18 with TRBJ2-1; weak D call: TRBD1 (6 bases). Germline V gives CDR1 KGHSH, CDR2 LQKENI. V lost 4 bases, J lost 4 bases, and 14 bases lay in between. CDR3 size: 15 residues. CDR3 in amino acids: CASSRQGSLYNEQFF. In DNA form, the CDR3 reads TGTGCCAGCTCACGGCAGGGGTCCTTATACAATGAGCAGTTCTTC. The full variable domain, with the rest looked up from reference TRBV18 and TRBJ2-1, is NAGVMQNPRHLVRRRGQEARLRCSPMKGHSHVYWYRQLPEEGLKFMVYLQKENIIDESGMPKERFSAEFPKEGPSILRIQQVVRGDSAAYFCASSRQGSLYNEQFFGPGTRLTVL.

The rearrangement links TRBV5-1 to TRBJ2-2; D possibly uses TRBD1 or TRBD2 (5 bases each). Trimming removed 7 bases from V and 0 bases from J, with 13 bases in between. The CDR3 has 15 residues. Germline values: CDR1 SGHRS, CDR2 YFSETQ. The chain's CDR3 is CASHRDATNTGELFF. The CDR3 DNA reads TGCGCCAGCCACCGGGACGCGACGAACACCGGGGAGCTGTTTTTT.

V is TRBV7-7 and J is TRBJ2-7; TRBD1 aligns across 8 bases. Germline V gene lookup returns CDR1 SSHAT and CDR2 FNYEAQ (reference sequence). The CDR3 length is 13 residues. V lost 5 bases and J lost 4; bases outside the gene matches: 4. The CDR3 region has the DNA TGTGCCAGCAGCCCAGGGGGCGGGTACGAGCAGTACTTC. The encoded protein is CASSPGGGYEQYF.

In this sample, this clone turned up a few times. The CDR3 bases are TGTGCCAGCAGTGCGGACAGCAATCAGCCCCAGCATTTT. The encoded protein is CASSADSNQPQHF. This rearrangement joins TRBV5-4 to TRBJ1-5; D gene unclear. The length of the CDR3 is 13 residues. Per the germline V gene, CDR1 is SGHNT and CDR2 is YYREEE (reference sequence). Trimming pared 5 bases from V and 1 base from J, leaving 7 bases between.

V and J are TRBV28 and TRBJ2-2; D ambiguous. The germline V and J ends were trimmed by 7 bases and 0 bases, with 3 bases remaining between them. This CDR3 contains 12 residues. In germline, CDR1 is MDHEN, CDR2 SYDVKM. The CDR3 reads CASMANTGELFF. The CDR3 nucleotides read TGTGCCAGCATGGCGAACACCGGGGAGCTGTTTTTT.

The chain links TRBV6-1 to TRBJ2-4; 10 bases are a match to TRBD1. The V segment lost 6 bases and the J segment 4 bases; nucleotides outside the gene matches: 3. From germline, CDR1 is MNHNS and CDR2 SASEGT. The CDR3 contains 14 residues. The CDR3 loop is CASRGGQGKNIQYF. CDR3 coding DNA: TGTGCCAGCAGGGGGGGACAGGGGAAAAACATTCAGTACTTC.

The rearrangement joins TRBV9 to TRBJ1-1; 7 bases are shared with TRBD1. With 3 bases clipped from V and 2 bases from J, the junction kept 7 bases outside the gene matches. The CDR3 runs 15 residues. In germline, CDR1 is SGDLS, CDR2 YYNGEE. The CDR3 reads CASSAWGTENTEAFF. The CDR3 DNA sequence: TGTGCCAGCAGCGCGTGGGGGACAGAAAACACTGAAGCTTTCTTT.

Worth noting for this clone: This sample includes further DNA sequences coding for the same CDR3. The chain couples TRBV28 to TRBJ2-3; no clear D. CDR3 size: 14 residues. Germline assignment: CDR1 MDHEN and CDR2 SYDVKM. Trimming left V 5 bases short and J 1 base short, with 10 bases between. This CDR3 is CASSPPSGTDTQYF. DNA of the CDR3: TGTGCCAGCAGTCCTCCCTCGGGCACAGATACGCAGTATTTT.

The chain joins TRBV9 to TRBJ1-1; D remains unclear. The V gene lost 3 bases and the J gene lost 4 bases, with 13 bases spanning the gap. CDR1 SGDLS and CDR2 YYNGEE come from the germline V gene. This CDR3 is built from 14 residues. The CDR3 protein is CASSAGSLATEAFF. Written as DNA, the CDR3 is TGTGCCAGCAGCGCCGGTTCCCTGGCCACTGAAGCTTTCTTT.

The chain carries TRBV23-1 and TRBJ2-2, with 9 bases fitting TRBD1. TRBV23-1 is reported as an ORF; its role is uncertain. The CDR3 is 16 amino acids. V was pared by 4 bases and J by 6 bases, with 9 bases of the junction left unmatched. CDR3 sequence: CASSPMGTGLAGELFF. In DNA form, the CDR3 reads TGCGCCAGCAGTCCCATGGGGACAGGGTTGGCCGGGGAGCTGTTTTTT.

On this clone: One junction end disagrees with the germline gene, perhaps due to a read error. The rearrangement uses TRBV7-2 and TRBJ1-5; D is undetermined. This CDR3 is built from 14 residues. Germline V CDR1 and CDR2: SGHTA, FQGNSA. The CDR3 nucleotides read TGTGCCAGCAGCTTATTGGGTAGCGATCAGCCCCAGCATTTT. Its translation is CASSLLGSDQPQHF.

The chain carries TRBV28 and TRBJ2-7; D might be TRBD1 or TRBD2, each matching 6 bases. The CDR3 is 16 residues long. The germline gives CDR1 MDHEN, CDR2 SYDVKM. V lost 6 bases, J lost 3 bases, and 21 bases lay in between. The CDR3 loop reads CASSAGGDTGGYEQYF. CDR3 in DNA: TGTGCCAGCAGCGCAGGAGGGGACACCGGAGGCTACGAGCAGTACTTC.

Comment on this clone: It differs at one base from a far larger clone, so likely a read error. The genes are TRBV5-1 and TRBJ2-2, with 12 bases aligning to TRBD2. Germline lookup yields CDR1 SGHRS and CDR2 YFSETQ. V lost 0 bases to trimming and J lost 5 bases; unmatched junction nucleotides: 5. This CDR3 has 17 residues. The CDR3 reads CASSLETSGRGTGELFF. The CDR3 nucleotides are TGCGCCAGCAGCTTGGAGACTAGCGGGAGAGGAACCGGGGAGCTGTTTTTT.